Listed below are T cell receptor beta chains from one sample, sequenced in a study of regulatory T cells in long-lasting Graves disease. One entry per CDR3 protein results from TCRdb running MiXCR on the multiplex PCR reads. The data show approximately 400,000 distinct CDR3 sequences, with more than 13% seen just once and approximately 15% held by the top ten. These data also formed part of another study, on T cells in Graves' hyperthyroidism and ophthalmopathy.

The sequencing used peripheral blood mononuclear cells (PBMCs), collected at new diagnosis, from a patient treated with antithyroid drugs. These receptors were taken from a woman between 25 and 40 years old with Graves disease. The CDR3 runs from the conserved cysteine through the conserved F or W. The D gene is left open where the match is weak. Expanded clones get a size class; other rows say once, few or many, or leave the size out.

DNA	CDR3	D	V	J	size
TGTGCCAGCCCGGGGAGTGGGGTCGATGAGCAGTTCTTC	CASPGSGVDEQFF	NA	TRBV27	TRBJ2-1	many
TGTGCCAGCAGCCCCCTGGCAGGTTCCCTCAATCAGCCCCAGCATTTT	CASSPLAGSLNQPQHF	NA	TRBV11-2	TRBJ1-5	many
TGTGCCTGGAGTGTGACTGGCGGCACTAATGAAAAACTGTTTTTT	CAWSVTGGTNEKLFF	NA	TRBV30	TRBJ1-4	NA
TGTGCCAGCATTTTCGCCGGGAGTCCCGACGAGCAGTACTTC	CASIFAGSPDEQYF	NA	TRBV6-2/TRBV6-3	TRBJ2-7	NA
TGTGCCAGCAGTTACAAGGTAGACGGCGAGCAGTACTTC	CASSYKVDGEQYF	NA	TRBV6-2/TRBV6-3	TRBJ2-7	few
TGCAGTGCTAGACGGCCATTGACTAGCGGGACTCACAATGAGCAGTTCTTC	CSARRPLTSGTHNEQFF	TRBD2	TRBV20-1	TRBJ2-1	many
TGTGCCTGGAGTGTACTAGTGGGGGTGAGCTCCTACGAGCAGTACTTC	CAWSVLVGVSSYEQYF	NA	TRBV30	TRBJ2-7	many
TGTGCCAGCAGTGAACTCCCGGGACAGGGTAACGGGGAGCTGTTTTTT	CASSELPGQGNGELFF	TRBD1	TRBV6-1	TRBJ2-2	NA
TGTGCCAGCATGTTTCGGACTAGCGGGAGCACTAGCACAGATACGCAGTATTTT	CASMFRTSGSTSTDTQYF	TRBD2	TRBV27	TRBJ2-3	many
TGTGCCACCAGTGACACGCCTCAGGCAGCCACAGATACGCAGTATTTT	CATSDTPQAATDTQYF	NA	TRBV24-1	TRBJ2-3	many
TGTGCCACCAGTGATCGTCGGCCCCCGCTAACCTACAATGAGCAGTTCTTC	CATSDRRPPLTYNEQFF	NA	TRBV24-1	TRBJ2-1	few
TGCAGTGCTAGCGGGAGGTTCTCGACAGATACGCAGTATTTT	CSASGRFSTDTQYF	TRBD2	TRBV20-1	TRBJ2-3	many
TGTGCCAGCAGCCAGGCCCGGGGGGACTATGGCTACACCTTC	CASSQARGDYGYTF	NA	TRBV3-1	TRBJ1-2	many
TGTGCCAGCGCGACCGTCGCTGAAGCTTTCTTT	CASATVAEAFF	NA	TRBV18	TRBJ1-1	many
TGTGCCAGTAGTCCTGGGACAGGGGCAGCTGGGGCCAACGTCCTGACTTTC	CASSPGTGAAGANVLTF	TRBD1	TRBV19	TRBJ2-6	NA
TGCGCCAGCAGCTCCTCTAACGGAGGAAACACCATATATTTT	CASSSSNGGNTIYF	NA	TRBV5-1	TRBJ1-3	many
TGTGCCAGCAGAGACGCGACCGAGAGCTATGGCTACACCTTC	CASRDATESYGYTF	NA	TRBV27	TRBJ1-2	many
TGTGCCAGCAGCTTAGGTGGACTAGGATTCCTCGAGCAGTACTTC	CASSLGGLGFLEQYF	TRBD2	TRBV7-2	TRBJ2-7	few
TGTGCCAGCAGGCTATACAGGTCCCAATCGAGCTCTGGGGCCAACGTCCTGACTTTC	CASRLYRSQSSSGANVLTF	NA	TRBV2	TRBJ2-6	few
TGTGCCAGCAGTTTTCAAATATCCGGGGGCGACGTAGGGGAGACCCAGTACTTC	CASSFQISGGDVGETQYF	NA	TRBV5-5	TRBJ2-5	NA
TGTGCCAGCAGTGAGGGGACAGATAACACCGGGGAGCTGTTTTTT	CASSEGTDNTGELFF	TRBD1	TRBV6-2/TRBV6-3	TRBJ2-2	many
TGTGCCAGCAGCTTGGGCGGCAGAGACCTTGAAGCTTTCTTT	CASSLGGRDLEAFF	NA	TRBV5-4	TRBJ1-1	NA